This T cell receptor beta chain was sequenced during a study of T cells in Graves' hyperthyroidism and ophthalmopathy. Study-wide findings and caveats: Stable hyperthyroidism and ophthalmopathy were separated using 13 V-J signatures.

There are 15 residues in the CDR3. Germline CDR1 reads SGHAT; CDR2 reads FQNNGV. Points on this clonotype: Antigen unknown. A much larger clone sits a single nucleotide away, making a read error possible.

From RNA transcripts, TCR beta CDR3 regions were amplified. The TCR CDR3 first-round RT-PCR relied on the HTBI primer set. In TCRdb, the multiplex PCR reads were re-called with MiXCR into one record per CDR3 protein. The data contain about 380,000 distinct CDR3 sequences, roughly 20% of them singletons. This clonotype was sampled from a man aged 18-30 years with Graves' ophthalmopathy. Input material: blood. This sequence joins TRBV11-2 and TRBJ1-2, with no clear D. The CDR3, as DNA: TGTGCCAGCAGCCAAGATCAGGCACCTAACTATAGCTACACCTTC. As protein: CASSQDQAPNYSYTF.